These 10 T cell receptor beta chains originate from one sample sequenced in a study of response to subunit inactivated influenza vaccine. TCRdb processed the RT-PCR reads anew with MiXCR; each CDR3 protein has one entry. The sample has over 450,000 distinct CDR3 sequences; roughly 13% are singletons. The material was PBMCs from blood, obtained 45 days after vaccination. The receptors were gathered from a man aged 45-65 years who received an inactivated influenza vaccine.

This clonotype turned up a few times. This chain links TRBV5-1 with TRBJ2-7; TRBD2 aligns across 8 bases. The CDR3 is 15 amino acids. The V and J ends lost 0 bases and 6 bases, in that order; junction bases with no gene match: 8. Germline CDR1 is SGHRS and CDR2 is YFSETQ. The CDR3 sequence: CASSLATGLAGEQYF. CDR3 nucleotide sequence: TGCGCCAGCAGCTTGGCCACTGGACTAGCCGGCGAGCAGTACTTC.

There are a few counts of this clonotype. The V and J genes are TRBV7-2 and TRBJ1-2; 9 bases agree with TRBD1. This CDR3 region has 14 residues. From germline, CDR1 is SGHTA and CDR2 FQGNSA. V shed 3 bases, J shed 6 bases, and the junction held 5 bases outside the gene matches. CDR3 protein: CASSLDRGYNGYTF. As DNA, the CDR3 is TGTGCCAGCAGCTTGGACAGGGGATACAATGGCTACACCTTC.

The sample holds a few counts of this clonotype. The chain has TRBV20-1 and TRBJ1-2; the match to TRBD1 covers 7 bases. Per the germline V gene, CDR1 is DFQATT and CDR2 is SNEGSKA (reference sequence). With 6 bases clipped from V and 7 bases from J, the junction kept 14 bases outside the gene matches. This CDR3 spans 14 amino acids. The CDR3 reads CSAPAPTGWRGYTF. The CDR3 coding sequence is TGCAGTGCCCCAGCCCCGACAGGGTGGCGTGGCTACACCTTC.

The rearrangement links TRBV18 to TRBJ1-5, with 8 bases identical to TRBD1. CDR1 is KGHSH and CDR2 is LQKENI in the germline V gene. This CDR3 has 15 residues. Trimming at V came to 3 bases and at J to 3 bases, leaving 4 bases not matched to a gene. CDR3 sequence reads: CASSPGQGPNQPQHF. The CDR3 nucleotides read TGTGCCAGCTCACCTGGACAGGGTCCCAATCAGCCCCAGCATTTT.

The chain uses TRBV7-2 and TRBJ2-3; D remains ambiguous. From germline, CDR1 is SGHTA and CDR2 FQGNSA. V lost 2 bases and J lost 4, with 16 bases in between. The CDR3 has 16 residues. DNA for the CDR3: TGTGCCAGCAGCTTAACTTTGCACCCCGGCGCAGATACGCAGTATTTT. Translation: CASSLTLHPGADTQYF.

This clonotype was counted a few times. The CDR3 here is CSARDREGEEQYF. As DNA, the CDR3 is TGCAGTGCTAGAGATCGAGAGGGTGAGGAGCAGTACTTC. The chain carries TRBV20-1 and TRBJ2-7; D possibly corresponds to TRBD2 (5 bases). The CDR3 runs 13 residues. Germline values: CDR1 DFQATT, CDR2 SNEGSKA (reference sequence). The V gene lost 0 bases and the J gene lost 7 bases, with 13 bases spanning the gap.

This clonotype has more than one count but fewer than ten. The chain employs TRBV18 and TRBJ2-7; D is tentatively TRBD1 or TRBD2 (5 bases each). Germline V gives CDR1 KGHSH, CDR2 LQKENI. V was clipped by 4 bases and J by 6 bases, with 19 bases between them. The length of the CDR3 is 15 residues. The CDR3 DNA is TGTGCCAGCTCACTTCGGGGCTTAGGGTCCAGCGAGCAGTACTTC. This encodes CASSLRGLGSSEQYF.

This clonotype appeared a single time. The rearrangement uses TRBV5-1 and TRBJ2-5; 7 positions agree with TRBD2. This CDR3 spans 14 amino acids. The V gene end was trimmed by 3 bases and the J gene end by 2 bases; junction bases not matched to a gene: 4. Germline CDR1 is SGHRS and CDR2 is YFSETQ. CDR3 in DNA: TGCGCCAGCAGCTGGGAGGGCCTACAAGAGACCCAGTACTTC. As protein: CASSWEGLQETQYF.

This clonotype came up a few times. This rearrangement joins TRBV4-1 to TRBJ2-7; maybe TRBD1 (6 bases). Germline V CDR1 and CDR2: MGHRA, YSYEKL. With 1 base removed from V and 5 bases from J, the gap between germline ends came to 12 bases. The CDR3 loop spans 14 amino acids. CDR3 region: CASSQVQGQDEQYF. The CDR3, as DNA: TGCGCCAGCAGCCAAGTTCAGGGGCAAGACGAGCAGTACTTC.

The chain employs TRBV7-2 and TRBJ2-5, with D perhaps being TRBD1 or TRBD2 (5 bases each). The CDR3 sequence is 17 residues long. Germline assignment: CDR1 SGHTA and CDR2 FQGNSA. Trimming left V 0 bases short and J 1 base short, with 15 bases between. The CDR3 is CASSLAGVLGPQETQYF. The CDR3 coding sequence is TGTGCCAGCAGCTTAGCGGGGGTACTAGGACCCCAAGAGACCCAGTACTTC.